Below, one TCR beta chain is given with its context. Per germline, CDR1 MNHNY and CDR2 SVGAGI (reference sequence). This CDR3 contains 15 residues. The V gene lost 2 bases and the J gene lost 1 base, with 11 bases spanning the gap. The data were obtained in a study of OX40 agonist ivuxolimab in advanced cancers. Study as a whole: Patients took ivuxolimab, an agonistic anti-OX40 (CD134) antibody. Three patients got partial responses; one had hepatocellular carcinoma and two had cutaneous melanoma.

Some clones are missing from TCRdb's copy, which holds only in-frame ones; the method was immunoSEQ multiplex PCR. The table lists about 100,000 clones, around 91% of them singletons. This receptor was obtained from an adult with an advanced solid tumor such as melanoma, head and neck, liver or kidney cancer. This material consisted of CD4+ or CD8+ T cells sorted from blood, taken in a trial of the OX40 agonist ivuxolimab. The chain recombines TRBV6-6 with TRBJ2-5; TRBD2 might be the D (6 bases). This chain's CDR3 is CASSYPRGLQETQYF. The CDR3 nucleotides are TGTGCCAGCAGTTACCCGCGGGGACTCCAAGAGACCCAGTACTTC.